This TCR beta chain stems from a study of naive and memory T cell subsets. A UMI-containing oligonucleotide was joined by 3' ligation to the TCR cDNA template. Whole-blood samples were 2 to 2.5 ml of peripheral blood from healthy adult volunteers. This clonotype has only a few counts. The CDR3 loop spans 16 amino acids. V dropped 4 bases and J dropped 2 bases, with 18 bases sitting between them. Ligated cDNA underwent four rounds of PCR with nested alpha and beta constant region primers and SP2. For blood and skin samples, reverse transcription used TCR alpha and beta constant primers. TCRdb reprocessed the 5' RACE reads via MiXCR and lists one record per CDR3 protein. The table shows about 62,000 distinct CDR3 sequences, with 7% to 8% occurring only once.

The receptor was derived from a female donor in good health. The chain combines TRBV23-1 with TRBJ2-7; D not resolved. TRBV23-1 is assigned to the ORF class and has an uncertain function. This chain's CDR3 is CASSLRVSRQPYEQYF. DNA of the CDR3: TGCGCCAGCAGTCTTAGGGTCAGCAGGCAACCCTACGAGCAGTACTTC.